This T cell receptor (beta chain) originates from a study of T cell changes during pregnancy in multiple sclerosis. The protocol was immunoSEQ multiplex PCR, while the TCRdb copy is restricted to in-frame clones and leaves out a portion. The data contain about 30,000 clones, about nine tenths of them singletons. Germline CDR1 is MDHEN and CDR2 is SYDVKM. The CDR3 contains 14 residues. With V trimmed by 6 bases and J by 7 bases, 7 bases remained unmatched. The specimen was CD8+ T cells from peripheral blood mononuclear cells, collected in the second trimester of pregnancy. The TCR was taken from a female donor with multiple sclerosis, enrolled in a pregnancy study. The chain employs TRBV28 and TRBJ1-4; 8 bases are shared with TRBD1. The CDR3: CASRLQGAGEKLFF. The CDR3 DNA follows: TGTGCCAGCAGGCTGCAGGGGGCCGGTGAAAAACTGTTTTTT. Combining the CDR3 with reference TRBV28 and TRBJ1-4 gives the whole variable domain DVKVTQSSRYLVKRTGEKVFLECVQDMDHENMFWYRQDPGLGLRLIYFSYDVKMKEKGDIPEGYSVSREKKERFSLILESASTNQTSMYLCASRLQGAGEKLFFGSGTQLSVL.